This T cell receptor (beta chain) was identified during a study of CD8+ T cells in alopecia areata. Study outcomes and limitations: Sequence data from scalp samples additionally include resident alphabeta T cells of normal skin. Across lesional scalp, and particularly alopecia totalis/universalis, clonality surpassed that of normal scalp.

This clone has only a few counts. Its specificity is not known. The trim removed 5 bases at V and 3 bases at J, leaving 4 bases unmatched. CDR3 length: 14 residues. Germline CDR1 and CDR2: MNHNY and SVGAGI (reference sequence). After isolation, RNA underwent reverse transcription to generate cDNA as the sequencing template. Some clones are missing from TCRdb's copy, which holds only in-frame ones; the method was immunoSEQ multiplex PCR. The table lists about 110,000 clones, 45% to 70% of them singletons. The sample consisted of CD8+ T cells sorted from blood. This TCR was sampled from a human donor in good health. V is TRBV6-6 and J is TRBJ1-1; TRBD1 agrees at 9 bases. DNA of the CDR3: TGTGCCAGCAGTCTACAGGGGGCTGACACTGAAGCTTTCTTT. This gives the protein CASSLQGADTEAFF.